These T cell receptor beta chains were read from a single sample in a study of blood T cell repertoires in COVID-19. This table comes from immunoSEQ multiplex PCR, and its TCRdb copy is limited to in-frame clones, with some not included. The data show 90,000 to 100,000 clones, approximately 85% seen once. Sequencing was done on a sample of peripheral blood. These receptors all stem from a human donor in a cohort sampled during active COVID-19. CDR3s leave out the opening cysteine and the closing phenylalanine or tryptophan.

ASSAERRLAGMTGELF	TRBV9	TRBJ2-2
ASSLEGGNYEQY	TRBV7-2	TRBJ2-7
ASSLRRDGEKLF	TRBV5-6	TRBJ1-4
ASSYSFGGSYEQY	TRBV6-5	TRBJ2-7
ASSQIGQGFGYT	TRBV5-4	TRBJ1-2
ASSRGFGGARRNEQF	TRBV3-1/TRBV3-2	TRBJ2-1
ASSLGVRTGETQY	TRBV7-9	TRBJ2-5
ASSLFRNEKLF	TRBV12-3/TRBV12-4	TRBJ1-4
ASITSGTGELF	TRBV28	TRBJ2-2
ASSPGRGEKLF	TRBV18	TRBJ1-4
AWSRGYYWF	TRBV30	TRBJ2-1
ASSEPYAITYEQY	TRBV6-1	TRBJ2-7
ASSLWAGSGTGELF	TRBV28	TRBJ2-2
ASSPSRAGETQY	TRBV3-1/TRBV3-2	TRBJ2-5